The rows below give T cell receptor beta chains drawn from one sample of a study of T cells in localized non-small cell lung cancer. Data came from immunoSEQ multiplex PCR; TCRdb stores just in-frame clones and leaves some out. The sample holds about 54,000 clones, over 75% seen once. The starting material was peripheral blood, obtained before any cancer treatment. These receptors were collected from a female donor over 55 with stage II squamous cell lung carcinoma. CDR3s include the opening cysteine and the closing phenylalanine or tryptophan. A D gene is named only where the DNA matches it firmly. Only part of the rows carry a size: once, few, many, or a class if the clone is expanded.

d_call | j_call | v_call | clone_size | cdr3_nt | cdr3_aa
- | TRBJ2-5 | TRBV5-1 | - | TGCGCCAGCAGCTTGGTTGGTACCCAAGAGACCCAGTACTTC | CASSLVGTQETQYF
TRBD1 | TRBJ1-1 | TRBV9 | - | TGTGCCAGCAGCGCGAGGACAGGGGGCAACCCTGAAGCTTTCTTT | CASSARTGGNPEAFF
- | TRBJ1-4 | TRBV4-2 | once | TGTGCCAGCAGCCAAGTGGGCGGGGGGGAATCTAATGAAAAACTGTTTTTT | CASSQVGGGESNEKLFF
TRBD1 | TRBJ1-3 | TRBV11-2 | - | TGTGCCAGCAGCTTAGCAGGGGGCCGAAACACCATATATTTT | CASSLAGGRNTIYF
- | TRBJ1-1 | TRBV6-5 | - | TGTGCCAGCAGTTACTCAGGAAAAGGAGCTTTCTTT | CASSYSGKGAFF
- | TRBJ2-5 | TRBV20-1 | - | TGCAGTGCCGGCGAGGAGACCCAGTACTTC | CSAGEETQYF
- | TRBJ1-2 | TRBV18 | - | TGTGCCAGCTCCCTGAACGCTAACTATGGCTACACCTTC | CASSLNANYGYTF
- | TRBJ1-1 | TRBV7-2 | - | TGTGCCAGCAGCTCTTATGAGGGGCGGAACACTGAAGCTTTCTTT | CASSSYEGRNTEAFF
TRBD2 | TRBJ2-3 | TRBV6-6 | - | TGTGCCAGCAGGTCCCGACTAGCGGGGGGGGATACGCAGTATTTT | CASRSRLAGGDTQYF
- | TRBJ2-5 | TRBV19 | - | TGTGCCAGTAGTATCGGCGGCAGGGCCGAGACCCAGTACTTC | CASSIGGRAETQYF
- | TRBJ1-1 | TRBV14 | once | TGTGCCAGCAGCCAAGACGTATCCTCAATTGAAGCTTTCTTT | CASSQDVSSIEAFF
- | TRBJ2-3 | TRBV6-5 | - | TGTGCCAGCCGTCTCCAGAGGGAGAGCACAGATACGCAGTATTTT | CASRLQRESTDTQYF
TRBD1 | TRBJ1-4 | TRBV25-1 | - | TGTGCCAGCAGTGGGTGGACAGGGGGAGGTGAAAAACTGTTTTTT | CASSGWTGGGEKLFF
- | TRBJ2-1 | TRBV18 | - | TGTGCCAGCCCCGGACCGACGGGTGAGCAGTTCTTC | CASPGPTGEQFF
- | TRBJ1-3 | TRBV6-5 | - | TGTGCCAGCAGTTACTCTGACCTAAGCTCTGGAAACACCATATATTTT | CASSYSDLSSGNTIYF
- | TRBJ2-1 | TRBV7-6 | - | TGTGCCAGCAGCTCTCCTAGCGCATCCTACAATGAGCAGTTCTTC | CASSSPSASYNEQFF
- | TRBJ1-3 | TRBV30 | - | TGTGCCTGGGATCAGGGTGGAAACACCATATATTTT | CAWDQGGNTIYF
- | TRBJ1-5 | TRBV18 | - | TGTGCCAGCTCACTCAGAGGGGGTGCGGGCAATCAGCCCCAGCATTTT | CASSLRGGAGNQPQHF
TRBD2 | TRBJ2-1 | TRBV19 | - | TGTGCCAGTAGTTGGACTAGCGGCAATGAGCAGTTCTTC | CASSWTSGNEQFF
TRBD1 | TRBJ2-7 | TRBV6-5 | - | TGTGCCAGCTCGACAGGGATCTACGAGCAGTACTTC | CASSTGIYEQYF
TRBD2 | TRBJ2-1 | TRBV6-4 | - | TGTGCCAGCAGTGACTCGTCGGGGGGGCCGGATGAGCAGTTCTTC | CASSDSSGGPDEQFF
- | TRBJ1-1 | TRBV5-1 | - | TGCGCCAGCAGCCGAGAAGGGAATGTCGCGGAGAACACTGAAGCTTTCTTT | CASSREGNVAENTEAFF
- | TRBJ2-7 | TRBV4-1 | - | TGCGCCAGCAGCCCAGGCCAGGACAGCTCCTACGAGCAGTACTTC | CASSPGQDSSYEQYF
- | TRBJ1-6 | TRBV7-2 | once | TGTGCCAGCATCCCCCAGGCGAATTCACCCCTCCACTTT | CASIPQANSPLHF
- | TRBJ1-1 | TRBV7-9 | - | TGTGCCAGCAGCTTAGCGGGGGCGAAAGGCGCTGAAGCTTTCTTT | CASSLAGAKGAEAFF
- | TRBJ2-6 | TRBV7-3 | - | TGTGCCAGCAGTTTACCCGGAAGGGGAGGAAGGTCTGGGGCCAACGTCCTGACTTTC | CASSLPGRGGRSGANVLTF
TRBD2 | TRBJ2-5 | TRBV2 | - | TGTGCCAGCAGTGAAGAGGGTAGCGGGGGCTACCAAGAGACCCAGTACTTC | CASSEEGSGGYQETQYF
TRBD2 | TRBJ2-1 | TRBV5-1 | - | TGCGCCAGCAGCCCCGGTGGAGCGGGGGCCGACAATGAGCAGTTCTTC | CASSPGGAGADNEQFF
- | TRBJ2-5 | TRBV7-2 | - | TGTGCCAGCAGCTTAGACCGGGGGGCCACAGAGACCCAGTACTTC | CASSLDRGATETQYF
- | TRBJ1-4 | TRBV2 | - | TGTGCCAGCAGTGAGAGGGGCAGGGGTGGAACTAATGAAAAACTGTTTTTT | CASSERGRGGTNEKLFF
- | TRBJ2-7 | TRBV7-2 | - | TGTGCCAGCAGCTTCGGACACGCCTCCTACGAGCAGTACTTC | CASSFGHASYEQYF
- | TRBJ1-1 | TRBV29-1 | - | TGCAGCGCCGGGACACCGGGTGAAGCTTTCTTT | CSAGTPGEAFF
- | TRBJ1-2 | TRBV19 | - | TGTGCCAGTACCCTCCTTTCGCGGTTTACCCAATTGGGCTACACCTTC | CASTLLSRFTQLGYTF
TRBD1 | TRBJ1-1 | TRBV5-1 | - | TGCGCCAGCAGACCACAGGGGGCCGTGCGAGTAGCTTTCTTT | CASRPQGAVRVAFF
- | TRBJ1-6 | TRBV18 | - | TGTGCCAGCTCACCCGGGCCGGATTCACCCCTCCACTTT | CASSPGPDSPLHF
- | TRBJ1-5 | TRBV27 | - | TGTGCCAGCGGATCTCATGGGGGAAGCAATCAGCCCCAGCATTTT | CASGSHGGSNQPQHF
- | TRBJ1-2 | TRBV7-2 | - | TGTGCCAGCAGCTCTGGATGGGGGGGCAATGGCTACACCTTC | CASSSGWGGNGYTF
TRBD1 | TRBJ1-6 | TRBV25-1 | - | TGTGCCAGCAGGGCAGGGATACAGGGGGTAAATTCACCCCTCCACTTT | CASRAGIQGVNSPLHF
- | TRBJ1-1 | TRBV6-5 | - | TGTGCCAGCAGGGTAGGAAACACTGAAGCTTTCTTT | CASRVGNTEAFF